These 10 T cell receptor beta chains were all obtained from the same sample, sequenced in a study of cytomegalovirus exposure and HLA in healthy donors. The repertoire was sequenced with immunoSEQ multiplex PCR; TCRdb's copy has only in-frame clones and lacks some. The data hold 200,000 to 300,000 clones, with about 90% observed a single time. The specimen was PBMCs. These TCRs come from a man younger than 30 in good health and CMV-seropositive.

This clone came up once. The chain links TRBV19 to TRBJ1-4; D not resolved. This CDR3 comprises 15 residues. Trimming took 7 bases from V and 7 from J, leaving 19 bases between them. Looked up from germline, CDR1 is LNHDA and CDR2 is SQIVND (reference sequence). This chain's CDR3 is CASIPRSGLGEKLFF. CDR3 nucleotides: TGTGCCAGTATTCCCCGTTCGGGTTTGGGTGAAAAACTGTTTTTT.

The V gene is TRBV28, the J gene TRBJ2-1, with 7 bases aligning to TRBD2. V gave up 4 bases and J gave up 6 bases; unmatched junction bases: 3. This CDR3 comprises 13 residues. Germline loops: CDR1 MDHEN, CDR2 SYDVKM. Here the CDR3 DNA reads TGTGCCAGCAGTTCCCCGGGGGGCAATGAGCAGTTCTTC. This codes for CASSSPGGNEQFF.

The rearrangement joins TRBV28 to TRBJ2-1; 12 nucleotides align to TRBD2. Germline-derived CDR1 and CDR2 are MDHEN and SYDVKM. CDR3 length: 15 amino acids. V lost 7 bases to trimming and J lost 4 bases; unmatched junction nucleotides: 5. CDR3: CASNPSGRVYNEQFF. The CDR3 nucleotides read TGTGCCAGCAACCCTAGCGGGAGGGTGTACAATGAGCAGTTCTTC.

The chain employs TRBV5-1 and TRBJ2-3; 7 bases agree with TRBD1. The V gene's germline CDR1 is SGHRS and CDR2 YFSETQ. J lost 4 bases, V lost 1 base, and 0 bases had no gene match. This CDR3 contains 13 residues. CDR3 bases: TGCGCCAGCAGCTTGCAGGGGGCAGATACGCAGTATTTT. Translating it yields CASSLQGADTQYF.

The chain joins TRBV4-2 to TRBJ2-7, with 10 bases that match TRBD2. The CDR3 runs 16 residues. Germline values: CDR1 LGHNA, CDR2 YNFKEQ. Losses at the gene ends were 0 bases for V and 0 bases for J; bases not matched to a gene: 2. CDR3 DNA sequence: TGTGCCAGCAGCCAAGAAGGACTAGCGGACTCCTACGAGCAGTACTTC. Translated, it gives CASSQEGLADSYEQYF.

The J gene is TRBJ2-3, the V gene TRBV27, with TRBD1 matching over 8 bases. The ends lost 5 bases at V and 4 bases at J; junction bases unmatched: 8. From germline, CDR1 is MNHEY and CDR2 SMNVEV (reference sequence). The CDR3 contains 15 residues. In nucleotides, the CDR3 is TGTGCCAGCAGTGCCCGGACAGGGCGGTCAGATACGCAGTATTTT. Amino acids: CASSARTGRSDTQYF.

A few counts support this clone. The chain carries TRBV27 and TRBJ1-2; no clear D gene. CDR1 and CDR2 (germline): MNHEY, SMNVEV (reference sequence). The CDR3 totals 15 residues. V gave up 4 bases and J gave up 3 bases, with 15 bases separating them. CDR3 DNA sequence: TGTGCCAGCAGTTCCCTCATGGGCGGATACTATGGCTACACCTTC. Translated, it gives CASSSLMGGYYGYTF.

This chain connects TRBV30 to TRBJ2-2, with D perhaps being TRBD1 or TRBD2 (5 bases each). Trimming pared 4 bases from V and 5 bases from J, leaving 17 bases between. Looked up from germline, CDR1 is GTSNPN and CDR2 is SVGIG (reference sequence). The CDR3 has 15 amino acids. The CDR3 DNA sequence: TGTGCCTGGAAGCCACTTTCAGGGAGAACCGGGGAGCTGTTTTTT. Protein: CAWKPLSGRTGELFF.

This clone was recorded once. V usage is TRBV15 and J usage is TRBJ2-5, with a possible D match to TRBD1 (5 bases). The germline CDR1 and CDR2 sequences are LNHNV and YYDKDF (reference sequence). V shed 0 bases and J shed 4 bases, with 9 bases lying between them. This CDR3 has 14 residues. The chain's CDR3 is CATSRDPQGETQYF. The CDR3 DNA reads TGTGCCACCAGCAGAGATCCCCAGGGAGAGACCCAGTACTTC.

The chain has TRBV29-1 and TRBJ1-2, with TRBD1 as a possible D gene (6 bases). The ends were cut back, 8 bases at V and 7 bases at J, with 20 bases in the middle. Looked up from germline, CDR1 is SQVTM and CDR2 is ANQGSEA. The CDR3 has 13 amino acids. The CDR3 DNA follows: TGCAGCTGCGAACGGGGGGGGGCGCTTGGCTACACCTTC. Its protein is CSCERGGALGYTF.